Following are 20 T cell receptor beta chains from one sample sequenced in a study of OX40 agonist ivuxolimab in advanced cancers. Produced via immunoSEQ multiplex PCR; TCRdb's table is partial and in-frame only. Counted here are 75,000 to 100,000 clones, 65% to 90% occurring once; the ten biggest clones make up about 1.9%. Material: CD4+ or CD8+ T cells sorted from blood, obtained in a trial of the OX40 agonist ivuxolimab. The origin of the receptors is an adult with an advanced solid tumor such as melanoma, head and neck, liver or kidney cancer.

This chain uses TRBV9 with TRBJ2-5, with no clear D. Per germline, CDR1 SGDLS and CDR2 YYNGEE. This CDR3 comprises 13 residues. V shed 4 bases and J shed 3 bases, with 10 bases lying between them. CDR3 coding DNA: TGTGCCAGCAGCACACACTCCGAAGAGACCCAGTACTTC. Translation: CASSTHSEETQYF.

The chain is built from TRBV29-1 and TRBJ2-1; D is possibly TRBD1 (6 bases). Germline V gene data show CDR1 as SQVTM and CDR2 as ANQGSEA. The CDR3 has 13 residues. The V end lost 0 bases, the J end lost 11 bases, and 14 bases lay between the germline ends. Here the CDR3 reads CSVEDSPGTKQFF. In DNA form, the CDR3 reads TGCAGCGTTGAAGATTCTCCCGGGACAAAGCAGTTCTTC.

This chain uses TRBV5-6 with TRBJ1-2; D is unresolved. The V gene lost 4 bases and the J gene lost 0 bases, with 10 bases spanning the gap. The CDR3 has 14 amino acids. Per the germline V gene, CDR1 is SGHDT and CDR2 is YYEEEE. CDR3 in amino acids: CASSDPLANYGYTF. For the CDR3, the DNA is TGTGCCAGCAGCGATCCGCTAGCTAACTATGGCTACACCTTC.

The chain recombines TRBV9 with TRBJ2-2; D might be TRBD1 or TRBD2, each matching 5 bases. Germline values: CDR1 SGDLS, CDR2 YYNGEE. Trimming cost V 0 bases and J 6 bases, with 9 bases left between them. CDR3 size: 14 residues. CDR3 DNA sequence: TGTGCCAGCAGCGTAGCTTGGGGACCCGGGGAGCTGTTTTTT. Its protein product is CASSVAWGPGELFF.

The V gene is TRBV7-2, the J gene TRBJ2-7; 8 nucleotides line up with TRBD2. The CDR3 is 15 residues long. CDR1 SGHTA and CDR2 FQGNSA come from the germline V gene. V shed 5 bases, J shed 4 bases, and the junction held 10 bases outside the gene matches. This chain's CDR3 is CASSLDGTSNYEQYF. The DNA of the CDR3 is TGTGCCAGCAGCCTAGACGGGACTAGTAATTACGAGCAGTACTTC.

The chain employs TRBV6-6 and TRBJ2-7; 8 nucleotides match TRBD2. The CDR3 loop spans 12 amino acids. V gave up 5 bases and J gave up 5 bases; unmatched junction bases: 2. Germline CDR1 and CDR2: MNHNY and SVGAGI (reference sequence). Here the CDR3 reads CASSRSGNEQYF. CDR3 DNA sequence: TGTGCCAGCAGTCGTAGCGGGAACGAGCAGTACTTC.

The V and J genes are TRBV11-2 and TRBJ2-7; the D gene is possibly TRBD2 (5 bases). Trimming took off 5 bases at V and 1 base at J, with 12 bases between the two ends. Germline CDR1 is SGHAT and CDR2 is FQNNGV. This CDR3 is built from 14 residues. The CDR3 region has the DNA TGTGCCAGCAGCGGCGGGTCGCTGTCCTACGAGCAGTACTTC. It yields the protein CASSGGSLSYEQYF.

In this sample, this clone turned up a few times. The chain is built from TRBV7-3 and TRBJ2-7; a weak D match, TRBD1 (5 bases). This CDR3 has 8 amino acids. The V gene's germline CDR1 is SGHTA and CDR2 FQGTGA. The CDR3 DNA is TGTGCCAGCAGCTTAGCAGGGGTC. As protein: CASSLAGV.

The chain joins TRBV7-8 to TRBJ1-6, with unresolved D. The CDR3 spans 13 residues. V lost 4 bases, J lost 7 bases, and 8 bases lay in between. Per the germline V gene, CDR1 is SGHVS and CDR2 is FQNEAQ. The CDR3 sequence is CASSWRQNSPLHF. The CDR3, as DNA: TGTGCCAGCAGCTGGCGGCAGAATTCACCCCTCCACTTT.

V gene TRBV28 combines with J gene TRBJ2-7; 8 positions match TRBD1. Looked up from germline, CDR1 is MDHEN and CDR2 is SYDVKM. This CDR3 is 15 amino acids long. The junction had 14 bases not matched to a gene; V was cut back by 6 bases and J by 7 bases. CDR3 protein: CASSSLGQGAREQYF. CDR3 in DNA: TGTGCCAGCAGCTCCCTGGGGCAGGGGGCGCGGGAGCAGTACTTC.

Written as DNA, the CDR3 is TGCAGCGTTGATATGGTGACTAGCGGGTCCAATGAGCAGTTCTTC. It translates to CSVDMVTSGSNEQFF. The chain recombines TRBV29-1 with TRBJ2-1; 10 bases map to TRBD2. Germline V lookup: CDR1 SQVTM, CDR2 ANQGSEA. The junction had 8 bases not matched to a gene; V was cut back by 3 bases and J by 6 bases. The CDR3 runs to 15 residues.

DNA of the CDR3: TGTGCCAGCAGCCATGCGCGAGATGAGCCCCAGCATTTT. This translates into CASSHARDEPQHF. The V gene is TRBV4-2, the J gene TRBJ1-5; no clear D gene. Germline values: CDR1 LGHNA, CDR2 YNFKEQ. V shed 3 bases and J shed 8 bases, with 11 bases lying between them. The CDR3 covers 13 residues.

This chain uses TRBV7-3 with TRBJ1-1; 10 bases map to TRBD1. After removal of 2 bases from V and 0 bases from J, the junction contained 0 bases not matched to a gene. There are 15 residues in the CDR3. Germline V gene lookup returns CDR1 SGHTA and CDR2 FQGTGA. The CDR3 protein is CASSLGTGVNTEAFF. The CDR3 region has the DNA TGTGCCAGCAGCTTAGGGACAGGGGTGAACACTGAAGCTTTCTTT.

V usage is TRBV7-2 and J usage is TRBJ2-3; D uncertain. Trimming cost V 1 base and J 2 bases, with 10 bases left between them. Per germline, CDR1 SGHTA and CDR2 FQGNSA. The CDR3 contains 15 residues. CDR3 sequence reads: CASSLGVGITDTQYF. The CDR3 DNA reads as TGTGCCAGCAGCTTAGGGGTGGGGATCACAGATACGCAGTATTTT.

The chain is built from TRBV28 and TRBJ1-5; D is perhaps TRBD1 (5 bases). V was cut by 7 bases and J by 4 bases, with 20 bases left in between. The CDR3 has 16 residues. CDR1 is MDHEN and CDR2 is SYDVKM in the germline V gene. As DNA, the CDR3 is TGTGCCAGCAATAGAGGGACCCTCGTGCTAAATCAGCCCCAGCATTTT. Its translation is CASNRGTLVLNQPQHF.

The chain recombines TRBV7-9 with TRBJ2-1; TRBD2 matches 11 bases. CDR1 and CDR2 from the germline V gene are SEHNR and FQNEAQ (reference sequence). The CDR3 extends over 13 amino acids. V was pared by 1 base and J by 16 bases, with 6 bases of the junction left unmatched. CDR3 sequence: CASSLGPSGRRFF. The CDR3 DNA follows: TGTGCCAGCAGCTTAGGGCCTAGCGGGAGGAGATTCTTC.

V gene TRBV7-8 combines with J gene TRBJ2-1; 14 bases are a match to TRBD2. Germline loops: CDR1 SGHVS, CDR2 FQNEAQ. The CDR3 is made up of 18 amino acids. J was trimmed by 0 bases and V by 5 bases; bases with no gene match: 6. CDR3 DNA: TGTGCCAGCAGCCCGGGGACTAGCGGGGGAAGCTCCTACAATGAGCAGTTCTTC. Amino acid sequence: CASSPGTSGGSSYNEQFF.

This rearrangement joins TRBV29-1 to TRBJ2-3; maybe TRBD1 (6 bases). CDR3 length: 14 residues. Looked up from germline, CDR1 is SQVTM and CDR2 is ANQGSEA. The V and J ends lost 4 bases and 0 bases respectively, with 11 bases between them. Here the CDR3 DNA reads TGCAGCGTTGCAGGGACATGGAGCACAGATACGCAGTATTTT. It is translated as CSVAGTWSTDTQYF.

The rearrangement links TRBV7-2 to TRBJ2-7; TRBD1 agrees at 10 bases. Trimming cost V 5 bases and J 3 bases; bases outside gene matches: 7. Germline CDR1 reads SGHTA; CDR2 reads FQGNSA. The CDR3 has 15 amino acids. CDR3 nucleotide sequence: TGTGCCAGCAGCCCGGAGACAGGGGGCGGCTACGAGCAGTACTTC. Protein sequence: CASSPETGGGYEQYF.

The V gene is TRBV2, the J gene TRBJ1-1; no definite D call. The CDR3 contains 12 residues. Deletions cut 8 bases from V and 5 bases from J, with 12 bases between. The germline V gene encodes CDR1 SNHLY and CDR2 FYNNEI. The CDR3 sequence: CASSSWGTEAFF. CDR3 coding DNA: TGTGCCAGCTCGTCCTGGGGTACTGAAGCTTTCTTT.